This T cell receptor (beta chain) was obtained from a study of CD8 T cells in Susac syndrome. The CDR3 is 15 amino acids. In germline, CDR1 is MNHEY, CDR2 SMNVEV (reference sequence). V gave up 5 bases and J gave up 5 bases; unmatched junction bases: 7. Points from the study as a whole: An acknowledgment was made by the study that its TCR sequencing and HLA analysis involved relatively few individuals.

The RNA, about 0.45 to 1 ug, was put through reverse transcription using random hexamers. A multiplex approach, immunoSEQ multiplex PCR, amplified TCR beta CDR3 across 54 Vbeta and 13 Jbeta. TCRdb re-derived calls from the immunoSEQ multiplex PCR reads in MiXCR, one entry per CDR3 protein. The top ten hold about 0.11% of the sample, which has about 280,000 distinct CDR3 sequences, about 88% seen once. Worth noting for this clonotype: Its antigen is unidentified.

This rearrangement joins TRBV27 to TRBJ2-7, with TRBD2 matching over 12 bases. Material for sequencing was CD8+ T cells from PBMCs. The TCR comes from a human donor with multiple sclerosis. The CDR3: CASSHGLAGFNEQYF. The DNA of the CDR3 is TGTGCCAGCAGTCACGGACTAGCGGGATTCAACGAGCAGTACTTC.